This TCR beta chain was identified during a study of blood T cell repertoires in COVID-19. Overall study: Researchers got acute and convalescent COVID-19 samples from the United States, Italy and Spain.

Authors' data handling: Amplification with reference gene primers provided the estimates of nucleated cell counts. This table comes from immunoSEQ multiplex PCR, and its TCRdb copy is limited to in-frame clones, with some not included. V, J and clone size derive from that table, while D and trimming were established from the DNA sequence. The profile covers roughly 250,000 clones, with over 75% appearing a single time and around 9.2% taken by the ten largest. In germline, CDR1 is SGHVS, CDR2 FNYEAQ. This CDR3 has 16 amino acids. Unmatched junction bases numbered 9, after V lost 2 bases and J lost 6 bases.

This TCR was sampled from a human donor in a cohort sampled during active COVID-19. The chain is built from TRBV7-6 and TRBJ2-3; 9 bases fit TRBD2. The specimen was peripheral blood. For the CDR3, the DNA is TGTGCCAGCAGCTTAATTGGGCGGGGGGGCCTGGATACGCAGTATTTT. This translates into CASSLIGRGGLDTQYF.